The subject of this entry is one T cell receptor beta chain. V shed 10 bases and J shed 5 bases, with 21 bases lying between them. From germline, CDR1 is SNHLY and CDR2 FYNNEI. The CDR3 has 15 residues. A quantity of about 0.45 to 1 ug RNA underwent reverse transcription using random hexamers. Via MiXCR, TCRdb re-called the immunoSEQ multiplex PCR reads, giving one row per CDR3 protein. The sample has 250,000 to 350,000 distinct CDR3 sequences, about 92% seen once. The multiple sclerosis control cohort comprised treatment-naive individuals presenting with stable or active relapsing-remitting disease. The data derive from a study of CD8 T cells in Susac syndrome.

Sequencing used CD4+ T cells from PBMCs. The chain combines TRBV2 with TRBJ2-1; D perhaps matches TRBD1 (6 bases). This sequence was found in a human donor with multiple sclerosis. In nucleotides, the CDR3 is TGTGCCACCAGACAGGAGGCAGCAGGGAACAATGAGCAGTTCTTC. It specifies CATRQEAAGNNEQFF.